Sequencing of this T cell receptor beta chain was carried out in a study of OX40 agonist ivuxolimab in advanced cancers. Overall study: Treatment received earlier with anti-PD-1, anti-PD-L1 or anti-CTLA-4 agents was allowed, and more than 30% had some. The study, taken as a whole, reports: CD8+ T cells were the subset that, on average, had more expanded clones than CD4+.

Repertoires were generated with immunoSEQ multiplex PCR, while TCRdb's copy carries only in-frame clones and drops some. The repertoire holds about 73,000 clones, 85% to 90% seen once, with around 0.8% in the top ten. Per germline, CDR1 SGHRS and CDR2 YFSETQ. V was pared by 1 base and J by 5 bases, with 10 bases between. The length of the CDR3 is 15 residues. For this clone: Its target is not known.

This sequence joins TRBV5-1 and TRBJ1-6; perhaps TRBD1 as D (5 bases). This TCR was recovered from an adult with an advanced solid tumor such as melanoma, head and neck, liver or kidney cancer. This specimen was CD4+ or CD8+ T cells sorted from blood, taken in a trial of the OX40 agonist ivuxolimab. The CDR3 DNA is TGCGCCAGCAGCTTGTCTGGGGGGAATAATTCACCCCTCCACTTT. This gives the protein CASSLSGGNNSPLHF.